Presented here are 10 T cell receptor beta chains from one specimen sequenced in a study of shared clonotypes between healthy human individuals. TCRdb keeps only in-frame clones here, not all; method: immunoSEQ multiplex PCR. The sample records about 1.5 million clones, roughly 96% being singletons. Sequenced material: naive CD4+ T cells sorted from blood. Described subset: CD45RA+ positively selected. The receptor set was obtained from a man aged 25-45 years in good health.

To note about this clone: Different DNA sequences within this sample yield the same CDR3. The chain is built from TRBV2 and TRBJ2-7, with D possibly matching TRBD2 (5 bases). The CDR3 has 13 residues. V was pared by 0 bases and J by 5 bases, with 8 bases between. The germline V gene has CDR1 SNHLY and CDR2 FYNNEI. This chain's CDR3 is CASSEAGVHEQYF. Here the CDR3 DNA reads TGTGCCAGCAGTGAAGCGGGAGTCCACGAGCAGTACTTC.

On this clone: At the DNA level, this CDR3 is encoded by other sequences in the same sample as well. This chain links TRBV6-5 with TRBJ2-7; 13 bases are a match to TRBD2. CDR1 and CDR2 (germline): MNHEY, SVGAGI. This CDR3 contains 15 residues. Trimming cost V 6 bases and J 4 bases; bases outside gene matches: 6. CDR3 region: CASSRGLAGEYEQYF. CDR3 in DNA: TGTGCCAGCAGCCGCGGACTAGCGGGAGAATACGAGCAGTACTTC.

The V and J genes are TRBV14 and TRBJ2-1; TRBD1 matches at 8 bases. The CDR3 spans 13 residues. Germline V CDR1 and CDR2: SGHDN, FVKESK. V dropped 5 bases and J dropped 8; count of bases not matched to a gene: 5. The CDR3 sequence is CASSDRGLDEQFF. The DNA for the CDR3 is TGTGCCAGCAGCGACAGGGGTCTTGATGAGCAGTTCTTC.

The V gene is TRBV7-2, the J gene TRBJ2-7, with TRBD1 matching 8 bases. The V segment lost 5 bases and the J segment 2 bases; nucleotides outside the gene matches: 5. Germline V gene data show CDR1 as SGHTA and CDR2 as FQGNSA. This CDR3 region has 14 residues. DNA of the CDR3: TGTGCCAGCAGCCATGACAGGGGAACCTACGAGCAGTACTTC. The encoded protein is CASSHDRGTYEQYF.

This chain joins TRBV2 and TRBJ2-7; D uncertain. This CDR3 is 12 amino acids long. With 7 bases removed from V and 0 bases from J, the gap between germline ends came to 7 bases. Germline V CDR1 and CDR2: SNHLY, FYNNEI. In nucleotides, the CDR3 is TGTGCCAGCATGGGTTCCTCCTACGAGCAGTACTTC. Residues: CASMGSSYEQYF. Complete variable domain (other parts from reference TRBV2 and TRBJ2-7): EPEVTQTPSHQVTQMGQEVILRCVPISNHLYFYWYRQILGQKVEFLVSFYNNEISEKSEIFDDQFSVERPDGSNFTLKIRSTKLEDSAMYFCASMGSSYEQYFGPGTRLTVT.

The genes are TRBV9 and TRBJ2-7; D call uncertain. This CDR3 has 15 residues. The germline V gene encodes CDR1 SGDLS and CDR2 YYNGEE. Trimming took 2 bases from V and 6 from J, leaving 18 bases between them. As DNA, the CDR3 is TGTGCCAGCAGCGTCGATTGGCCCTTGGCTAGCGAGCAGTACTTC. Protein sequence: CASSVDWPLASEQYF.

The V gene is TRBV27, the J gene TRBJ1-5; D is ambiguous. Looked up from germline, CDR1 is MNHEY and CDR2 is SMNVEV (reference sequence). Trimming took off 6 bases at V and 6 bases at J, with 12 bases between the two ends. This CDR3 is 13 amino acids long. CDR3 loop: CASRSSSGQPQHF. CDR3 sequence (DNA): TGTGCCAGCAGGTCGAGCTCTGGTCAGCCCCAGCATTTT.

The genes are TRBV27 and TRBJ2-1; no definite D call. Germline V gives CDR1 MNHEY, CDR2 SMNVEV (reference sequence). This CDR3 is built from 13 residues. Trimming took 6 bases from V and 6 from J, leaving 12 bases between them. The CDR3 reads CASSRRLTNEQFF. In DNA form, the CDR3 reads TGTGCCAGCAGCCGAAGACTGACCAATGAGCAGTTCTTC.

Note on this clone: Other DNA sequences in the sample encode the same CDR3. The chain has TRBV5-5 and TRBJ1-5; possible D gene TRBD1, 5 bases. V was shortened by 4 bases and J by 0 bases, with 11 bases between the two germline ends. Germline lookup yields CDR1 SGHKS and CDR2 YYEKEE (reference sequence). The CDR3 is 15 amino acids. CDR3 residues: CASSATVNSNQPQHF. DNA of the CDR3: TGTGCCAGCAGCGCGACAGTTAATAGCAATCAGCCCCAGCATTTT.

This clone was detected a few times. The V gene is TRBV9, the J gene TRBJ1-1; 7 nucleotides match TRBD1. V shed 3 bases and J 1 base; nucleotides not matched to a gene: 12. Germline CDR1 reads SGDLS; CDR2 reads YYNGEE. The CDR3 sequence is 17 residues long. The CDR3 spells CASSGRGGGDRNTEAFF. CDR3 coding DNA: TGTGCCAGCAGCGGAAGAGGGGGTGGGGACAGGAACACTGAAGCTTTCTTT.